This is a list of T cell receptor beta chains from one sample in a study of blood T cells in healthy people across ages. TCRdb re-called the 5' RACE reads through MiXCR, storing one row per CDR3 protein. The sample has approximately 1.5 million distinct CDR3 sequences, almost 35% seen once. The source material was blood. The origin of the receptors is a woman in her 30s in good health. Both conserved end residues are part of each CDR3. D genes are given only for firm matches. Where a row states a size, it is once, few, many or the class of an expanded clone; other rows omit it.

CDR3 protein: CASSPRDKYTDTQYF
CDR3 DNA: TGTGCCAGCAGTCCAAGGGACAAGTACACAGATACGCAGTATTTT
J gene: TRBJ2-3
clone size: few
V gene: TRBV12-3/TRBV12-4
D gene: .

CDR3 protein: CASSPFGLAGGPGYEQYF
CDR3 DNA: TGTGCCAGCTCACCATTTGGACTAGCGGGAGGGCCTGGTTACGAGCAGTACTTC
J gene: TRBJ2-7
clone size: .
V gene: TRBV18
D gene: TRBD2

CDR3 protein: CASSDSLDPLPYF
CDR3 DNA: TGCGCCAGCAGCGACTCACTAGATCCGTTGCCGTACTTC
J gene: TRBJ2-5
clone size: few
V gene: TRBV5-1
D gene: .

CDR3 protein: CASSLHRDVGGETQYF
CDR3 DNA: TGCGCCAGCAGCTTACACCGGGACGTAGGTGGGGAGACCCAGTACTTC
J gene: TRBJ2-5
clone size: .
V gene: TRBV5-1
D gene: .

CDR3 protein: CAMGTSGEVRQFF
CDR3 DNA: TGTGCCATGGGGACTAGCGGGGAGGTTAGACAGTTCTTC
J gene: TRBJ2-1
clone size: .
V gene: TRBV10-3
D gene: TRBD2

CDR3 protein: CASSPEGTRTLSQYF
CDR3 DNA: TGTGCCAGCAGCCCCGAGGGGACTAGGACCCTCTCGCAGTATTTT
J gene: TRBJ2-3
clone size: .
V gene: TRBV11-2
D gene: TRBD2

CDR3 protein: CSAVGNYEQYF
CDR3 DNA: TGCAGCGCCGTGGGGAACTACGAGCAGTACTTC
J gene: TRBJ2-7
clone size: many
V gene: TRBV29-1
D gene: .

CDR3 protein: CAISGGSGRITGETQYF
CDR3 DNA: TGTGCCATCAGTGGGGGTAGCGGGAGGATCACGGGGGAGACCCAGTACTTC
J gene: TRBJ2-5
clone size: .
V gene: TRBV10-3
D gene: TRBD2

CDR3 protein: CSARGGQGGNQPQHF
CDR3 DNA: TGCAGTGCTAGAGGGGGACAGGGCGGCAATCAGCCCCAGCATTTT
J gene: TRBJ1-5
clone size: few
V gene: TRBV20-1
D gene: TRBD1

CDR3 protein: CASSRTPSGGAGEQYF
CDR3 DNA: TGTGCCAGCAGTCGCACGCCTAGCGGAGGGGCGGGGGAGCAGTACTTC
J gene: TRBJ2-7
clone size: .
V gene: TRBV6-2/TRBV6-3
D gene: TRBD2

CDR3 protein: CSVGTGLETQYF
CDR3 DNA: TGCAGCGTTGGGACAGGGCTGGAGACCCAGTACTTC
J gene: TRBJ2-5
clone size: many
V gene: TRBV29-1
D gene: TRBD1

CDR3 protein: CASSQDQAGVGTQYF
CDR3 DNA: TGCGCCAGCAGCCAAGATCAAGCAGGGGTAGGTACGCAGTATTTT
J gene: TRBJ2-3
clone size: few
V gene: TRBV4-1
D gene: .

CDR3 protein: CASSFLAGDVGEQFF
CDR3 DNA: TGTGCCAGCAGCTTCCTAGCGGGAGACGTTGGTGAGCAGTTCTTC
J gene: TRBJ2-1
clone size: many
V gene: TRBV7-2
D gene: TRBD2

CDR3 protein: CASSRPRQGISEQYF
CDR3 DNA: TGTGCCAGCAGTCGTCCGAGACAGGGAATTAGTGAGCAGTACTTC
J gene: TRBJ2-7
clone size: once
V gene: TRBV27
D gene: TRBD1

CDR3 protein: CASSEILVDSNYGYTF
CDR3 DNA: TGTGCCAGCAGTGAAATACTGGTGGACAGTAACTATGGCTACACCTTC
J gene: TRBJ1-2
clone size: few
V gene: TRBV6-1
D gene: .

CDR3 protein: CASGLGGDQPQHF
CDR3 DNA: TGCGCCAGCGGCTTGGGTGGGGATCAGCCCCAGCATTTT
J gene: TRBJ1-5
clone size: .
V gene: TRBV5-1
D gene: .

CDR3 protein: CATSRGLAGDNEQFF
CDR3 DNA: TGTGCCACCAGCAGAGGGCTAGCGGGGGACAATGAGCAGTTCTTC
J gene: TRBJ2-1
clone size: few
V gene: TRBV15
D gene: TRBD2

CDR3 protein: CASSYLGGREQYF
CDR3 DNA: TGTGCCAGCAGTTACCTAGGGGGACGCGAGCAGTACTTC
J gene: TRBJ2-7
clone size: .
V gene: TRBV6-5
D gene: .

CDR3 protein: CSALGRLAGGTSSYEQYF
CDR3 DNA: TGCAGTGCCCTGGGACGGCTAGCGGGAGGCACAAGCTCCTACGAGCAGTACTTC
J gene: TRBJ2-7
clone size: .
V gene: TRBV20-1
D gene: TRBD2

CDR3 protein: CASREGASDTQYF
CDR3 DNA: TGCGCCAGCAGGGAGGGGGCTTCGGATACGCAGTATTTT
J gene: TRBJ2-3
clone size: few
V gene: TRBV5-1
D gene: .

CDR3 protein: CASRTVGYGHTF
CDR3 DNA: TGCGCCAGCAGGACAGTGGGCTATGGCCACACCTTC
J gene: TRBJ1-2
clone size: .
V gene: TRBV5-1
D gene: .

CDR3 protein: CASSFAGSLTDTQYF
CDR3 DNA: TGCGCCAGCAGCTTTGCAGGGAGTTTAACAGATACGCAGTATTTT
J gene: TRBJ2-3
clone size: few
V gene: TRBV5-1
D gene: .

CDR3 protein: CASSLISGTADGYTF
CDR3 DNA: TGCGCCAGCAGCTTGATATCCGGGACAGCGGATGGCTACACCTTC
J gene: TRBJ1-2
clone size: few
V gene: TRBV5-1
D gene: TRBD1

CDR3 protein: CASSQAGPTYEQYF
CDR3 DNA: TGTGCCAGCAGCCAAGCGGGACCAACCTACGAGCAGTACTTC
J gene: TRBJ2-7
clone size: .
V gene: TRBV4-1
D gene: TRBD2

CDR3 protein: CASSLGVWSGRASDTQYF
CDR3 DNA: TGTGCCAGCAGCTTAGGAGTTTGGAGCGGGAGGGCCTCGGATACGCAGTATTTT
J gene: TRBJ2-3
clone size: .
V gene: TRBV11-2
D gene: TRBD2

CDR3 protein: CASSQAGGGARLSDTQYF
CDR3 DNA: TGCGCCAGCAGCCAGGCGGGCGGGGGCGCCCGGTTATCAGATACGCAGTATTTT
J gene: TRBJ2-3
clone size: .
V gene: TRBV4-1
D gene: .

CDR3 protein: CASYFGARADTQYF
CDR3 DNA: TGTGCCAGCTATTTTGGGGCCCGAGCAGATACGCAGTATTTT
J gene: TRBJ2-3
clone size: few
V gene: TRBV7-9
D gene: .

CDR3 protein: CASSSRAVEQFF
CDR3 DNA: TGTGCCAGCAGTTCCCGAGCGGTAGAGCAGTTCTTC
J gene: TRBJ2-1
clone size: few
V gene: TRBV12-3/TRBV12-4
D gene: .

CDR3 protein: CSLLAGGLTYEQYF
CDR3 DNA: TGCAGCTTACTAGCGGGAGGCCTCACCTACGAGCAGTACTTC
J gene: TRBJ2-7
clone size: .
V gene: TRBV20-1
D gene: TRBD2

CDR3 protein: CAISEPLGVVLRNEQFF
CDR3 DNA: TGTGCCATCAGTGAGCCTCTTGGAGTAGTCTTACGTAATGAGCAGTTCTTC
J gene: TRBJ2-1
clone size: .
V gene: TRBV10-3
D gene: .

CDR3 protein: CAISDVILLGNEQFF
CDR3 DNA: TGTGCCATCAGTGACGTCATACTTTTAGGCAATGAGCAGTTCTTC
J gene: TRBJ2-1
clone size: .
V gene: TRBV10-3
D gene: .

CDR3 protein: CASSQALTGTGTSPLHF
CDR3 DNA: TGTGCCAGCAGCCAAGCCCTGACCGGGACAGGGACGTCACCCCTCCACTTT
J gene: TRBJ1-6
clone size: .
V gene: TRBV3-1
D gene: TRBD1

CDR3 protein: CASSQGLAGEQFF
CDR3 DNA: TGTGCCAGCAGCCAGGGACTAGCGGGAGAGCAGTTCTTC
J gene: TRBJ2-1
clone size: few
V gene: TRBV9
D gene: TRBD2

CDR3 protein: CAREQLAGNIDTQYF
CDR3 DNA: TGTGCCAGGGAACAACTAGCGGGTAATATAGATACGCAGTATTTT
J gene: TRBJ2-3
clone size: .
V gene: TRBV2
D gene: TRBD2

CDR3 protein: CASSPGAVSGANVLTF
CDR3 DNA: TGTGCCAGCAGCCCAGGTGCAGTATCTGGGGCCAACGTCCTGACTTTC
J gene: TRBJ2-6
clone size: .
V gene: TRBV4-2
D gene: .

CDR3 protein: CAYRGGFSIWGYTF
CDR3 DNA: TGTGCCTACCGAGGGGGGTTCTCTATTTGGGGCTACACCTTC
J gene: TRBJ1-2
clone size: few
V gene: TRBV7-9
D gene: .

CDR3 protein: CSASIEGGVRNYGYTF
CDR3 DNA: TGCAGCGCTAGCATAGAGGGGGGGGTTCGGAACTATGGCTACACCTTC
J gene: TRBJ1-2
clone size: .
V gene: TRBV20-1
D gene: .

CDR3 protein: CASRQKRQVPYEQYF
CDR3 DNA: TGTGCCAGCAGACAAAAACGACAGGTACCCTACGAGCAGTACTTC
J gene: TRBJ2-7
clone size: .
V gene: TRBV6-1
D gene: .

CDR3 protein: CASSEQWTPGETQYF
CDR3 DNA: TGTGCCAGCAGTGAACAGTGGACCCCGGGGGAGACCCAGTACTTC
J gene: TRBJ2-5
clone size: .
V gene: TRBV6-1
D gene: .

CDR3 protein: CASSANRGFPYEQYF
CDR3 DNA: TGTGCCAGCAGCGCTAACAGGGGGTTCCCCTACGAGCAGTACTTC
J gene: TRBJ2-7
clone size: .
V gene: TRBV9
D gene: TRBD1

CDR3 protein: CASQGTGNTGELFF
CDR3 DNA: TGCGCCAGCCAGGGGACAGGGAACACCGGGGAGCTGTTTTTT
J gene: TRBJ2-2
clone size: .
V gene: TRBV5-1
D gene: TRBD1

CDR3 protein: CASSLLKAGGPSTDTQYF
CDR3 DNA: TGTGCCAGCAGCTTATTGAAAGCGGGAGGGCCTAGCACAGATACGCAGTATTTT
J gene: TRBJ2-3
clone size: .
V gene: TRBV11-2
D gene: TRBD2

CDR3 protein: CASRQLRGVPATNEKLFF
CDR3 DNA: TGCGCCAGCAGACAACTTCGGGGAGTACCCGCAACTAATGAAAAACTGTTTTTT
J gene: TRBJ1-4
clone size: few
V gene: TRBV4-1
D gene: .

CDR3 protein: CAISATSRGNEQFF
CDR3 DNA: TGTGCCATCAGTGCGACCTCCAGGGGTAATGAGCAGTTCTTC
J gene: TRBJ2-1
clone size: many
V gene: TRBV10-3
D gene: .

CDR3 protein: CASRAPRGTDTQYF
CDR3 DNA: TGTGCCAGCAGAGCTCCGAGAGGGACAGATACGCAGTATTTT
J gene: TRBJ2-3
clone size: few
V gene: TRBV6-1
D gene: .

CDR3 protein: CASSLLPGGGNQPQHF
CDR3 DNA: TGTGCCAGCAGCTTATTGCCAGGGGGCGGCAATCAGCCCCAGCATTTT
J gene: TRBJ1-5
clone size: .
V gene: TRBV11-2
D gene: TRBD1

CDR3 protein: CASSQDLSGSSYEQFF
CDR3 DNA: TGCGCCAGCAGCCAAGATTTAAGCGGGAGTTCCTATGAGCAGTTCTTC
J gene: TRBJ2-1
clone size: .
V gene: TRBV4-1
D gene: TRBD2

CDR3 protein: CASTDLNIQYF
CDR3 DNA: TGTGCCAGCACCGATCTAAACATTCAGTACTTC
J gene: TRBJ2-4
clone size: few
V gene: TRBV6-2/TRBV6-3
D gene: .

CDR3 protein: CASSSMARDNEQFF
CDR3 DNA: TGTGCCAGCAGTTCCATGGCCAGAGACAATGAGCAGTTCTTC
J gene: TRBJ2-1
clone size: .
V gene: TRBV6-5
D gene: .

CDR3 protein: CASSRGQTLNTEAFF
CDR3 DNA: TGCGCCAGCAGTCGAGGACAGACTTTGAACACTGAAGCTTTCTTT
J gene: TRBJ1-1
clone size: .
V gene: TRBV5-1
D gene: .